The rows below give T cell receptor beta chains drawn from one sample of a study of blood T cell repertoires in COVID-19. Sequenced by immunoSEQ multiplex PCR; TCRdb stores in-frame clones only, minus some. Counted here are tens of thousands of clones, 84% occurring once; the ten biggest clones make up around 1.4%. Specimen: peripheral blood. The receptors originated from a man aged 50 to 59 with acute or convalescent COVID-19. The CDR3 runs from the conserved cysteine through the conserved F or W. A D gene is named only where the DNA matches it firmly. For some rows the clone size is stated as once, few or many, or as a class when expanded; others skip it.

D gene,clone size,J gene,V gene,CDR3 protein,CDR3 DNA
TRBD1,.,TRBJ2-7,TRBV10-2,CASSEGTAYEQYF,TGCGCCAGCAGTGAGGGGACAGCCTACGAGCAGTACTTC
TRBD2,.,TRBJ2-5,TRBV5-4,CASSLPAERGWGETQYF,TGTGCCAGCAGCTTACCGGCCGAGCGGGGATGGGGGGAGACCCAGTACTTC
.,.,TRBJ2-5,TRBV29-1,CSVTSGEETQYF,TGCAGCGTTACCTCAGGGGAAGAGACCCAGTACTTC
TRBD1,.,TRBJ2-1,TRBV29-1,CSVEAYRGHGFNEQFF,TGCAGCGTTGAAGCATACAGGGGGCACGGGTTCAATGAGCAGTTCTTC
TRBD2,.,TRBJ2-5,TRBV19,CASSSFGGQETQYF,TGTGCCAGTAGTAGCTTCGGGGGGCAAGAGACCCAGTACTTC
TRBD2,once,TRBJ2-7,TRBV28,CASRDGTSRWDEQYF,TGTGCCAGCAGAGACGGGACTAGCCGTTGGGACGAGCAGTACTTC
TRBD2,.,TRBJ2-2,TRBV4-3,CASSQGTSGGAENTGELFF,TGCGCCAGCAGCCAAGGGACTAGCGGGGGGGCCGAGAACACCGGGGAGCTGTTTTTT
.,.,TRBJ2-5,TRBV5-1,CASSLVFGRAETQYF,TGCGCCAGCAGCTTGGTGTTCGGCAGGGCGGAGACCCAGTACTTC
.,.,TRBJ1-4,TRBV14,CASSQDSLEKLFF,TGTGCCAGCAGCCAAGATTCCCTTGAAAAACTGTTTTTT
.,once,TRBJ2-5,TRBV5-1,CASTNTRGPPETQYF,TGCGCCAGCACCAACACCAGGGGACCTCCGGAGACCCAGTACTTC
TRBD1,.,TRBJ2-1,TRBV27,CASRDRPPFYNEQFF,TGTGCCAGCAGGGACAGGCCACCTTTCTACAATGAGCAGTTCTTC
.,.,TRBJ1-5,TRBV28,CASSWRDRPNQPQHF,TGTGCCAGCAGTTGGAGAGACAGGCCGAATCAGCCCCAGCATTTT
.,.,TRBJ1-1,TRBV28,CASSSPPGNTEAFF,TGTGCCAGCAGTTCTCCTCCGGGGAACACTGAAGCTTTCTTT